Shown below are 31 T cell receptor beta chains from a single sample sequenced in a study of a mutant IDH1 vaccine in newly diagnosed glioma. Sequencing used immunoSEQ multiplex PCR; TCRdb keeps in-frame clones, though not all of them. The sample holds approximately 43,000 clones, more than 60% seen once. Stated time point: week 23, last vaccination. Vaccination used 300 ug of mutant IDH1 20-mer peptide per dose, with topical imiquimod. These receptors are not linked to any known antigen. Source: PBMCs, taken from a glioma patient whose treatment included an IDH1 peptide vaccine. The receptors originated from a woman in her thirties or forties with glioma. Some clones in this sample may be carry-over from other donors' samples.

The CDR3 reads CASSPWADTGELFF. In DNA, the CDR3 is TGTGCCAGCAGCCCGTGGGCGGACACCGGGGAGCTGTTTTTT. The rearrangement uses TRBV9 and TRBJ2-2; D ambiguous. Trimming stripped 4 bases from V and 3 bases from J, with 10 bases between. The CDR3 runs to 14 residues. Germline V gives CDR1 SGDLS, CDR2 YYNGEE.

This clone has only a few counts. J is TRBJ1-5 and V is TRBV6-6; D gene ambiguous. Germline values: CDR1 MNHNY, CDR2 SVGAGI (reference sequence). This CDR3 contains 14 residues. Deletions cut 7 bases from V and 2 bases from J, with 12 bases between. The chain's CDR3 is CASTPSSRNQPQHF. Here the CDR3 DNA reads TGTGCCAGCACCCCCAGCAGCCGCAATCAGCCCCAGCATTTT.

V usage is TRBV4-1 and J usage is TRBJ1-4, with D uncertain. The germline V gene encodes CDR1 MGHRA and CDR2 YSYEKL. The CDR3 sequence is 14 residues long. V lost 4 bases and J lost 5, with 11 bases in between. Here the CDR3 reads CASSPLPVNEKLFF. CDR3 bases: TGCGCCAGCAGCCCTTTACCGGTAAATGAAAAACTGTTTTTT.

J is TRBJ2-2 and V is TRBV2, with 10 bases that match TRBD1. Germline loops: CDR1 SNHLY, CDR2 FYNNEI. The V and J ends lost 9 bases and 5 bases, in that order; junction bases with no gene match: 3. The CDR3 covers 13 residues. The CDR3 bases are TGTGCCAGGGGGACAGGGGAGACCGGGGAGCTGTTTTTT. Its translation: CARGTGETGELFF. The full variable domain, rest sourced from reference TRBV2 and TRBJ2-2, is EPEVTQTPSHQVTQMGQEVILRCVPISNHLYFYWYRQILGQKVEFLVSFYNNEISEKSEIFDDQFSVERPDGSNFTLKIRSTKLEDSAMYFCARGTGETGELFFGEGSRLTVL.

The CDR3 here is CASSLTGSNTEAFF. The CDR3 region has the DNA TGCGCCAGCAGCCTGACAGGGAGTAACACTGAAGCTTTCTTT. The chain joins TRBV5-1 to TRBJ1-1, with TRBD1 matching over 7 bases. The CDR3 covers 14 residues. With V trimmed by 4 bases and J by 2 bases, 5 bases remained unmatched. Germline-derived CDR1 and CDR2 are SGHRS and YFSETQ.

V usage is TRBV5-6 and J usage is TRBJ1-1, with no clear D. Looked up from germline, CDR1 is SGHDT and CDR2 is YYEEEE. The CDR3 is 14 residues long. Trimming removed 1 base from V and 6 bases from J, with 13 bases in between. As DNA, the CDR3 is TGTGCCAGCAGCTTGCGGCACGTGGAGGCTGAAGCTTTCTTT. Protein product: CASSLRHVEAEAFF.

V usage is TRBV4-3 and J usage is TRBJ2-7; TRBD1 matches 11 bases. This CDR3 spans 18 amino acids. V dropped 1 base and J dropped 3; count of bases not matched to a gene: 11. CDR1 and CDR2 from the germline V gene are LGHNA and YSLEER. In DNA, the CDR3 is TGCGCCAGCAGCCAAGCGGGACAGGGGGATTACAACATCTACGAGCAGTACTTC. Translated, it gives CASSQAGQGDYNIYEQYF.

This clone showed up just a few times. V usage is TRBV7-9 and J usage is TRBJ1-4; D remains ambiguous. V was trimmed by 5 bases and J by 0 bases, leaving 10 bases between them. Germline lookup yields CDR1 SEHNR and CDR2 FQNEAQ (reference sequence). The CDR3 length is 15 residues. CDR3 nucleotides: TGTGCCAGCAGCCCCGGACTTGCAACTAATGAAAAACTGTTTTTT. It codes for CASSPGLATNEKLFF.

V is TRBV6-1 and J is TRBJ1-5; D unclear. The CDR3 runs 21 residues. The germline V and J ends were trimmed by 2 bases and 5 bases, with 31 bases remaining between them. Germline CDR1 MNHNS, CDR2 SASEGT. The CDR3 here is CASSENVWGAAYLRRDQPQHF. DNA of the CDR3: TGTGCCAGCAGTGAAAACGTATGGGGAGCAGCCTACCTCCGAAGGGATCAGCCCCAGCATTTT.

The chain is built from TRBV18 and TRBJ2-7, with D possibly TRBD1 on 6 matching bases. The CDR3 sequence is 14 residues long. Trimming pared 5 bases from V and 3 bases from J, leaving 14 bases between. The germline V gene encodes CDR1 KGHSH and CDR2 LQKENI. CDR3 sequence: CASSSTGWVYEQYF. CDR3 nucleotide sequence: TGTGCCAGCTCATCGACAGGTTGGGTCTACGAGCAGTACTTC.

This chain joins TRBV28 and TRBJ2-3, with 7 bases lining up with TRBD2. Germline V CDR1 and CDR2: MDHEN, SYDVKM. After removal of 6 bases from V and 11 bases from J, the junction contained 5 bases not matched to a gene. The CDR3 is 11 residues long. The CDR3 DNA reads as TGTGCCAGCAGCCCCGGGACTATGCAGTATTTT. Protein product: CASSPGTMQYF.

This sequence joins TRBV4-2 and TRBJ2-7, with 9 bases aligning to TRBD1. The CDR3 loop spans 17 amino acids. Germline-derived CDR1 and CDR2 are LGHNA and YNFKEQ. J gave up 3 bases and V 0 bases, and 9 bases lay outside the gene matches. The CDR3 loop reads CASSQDSPRQGVYEQYF. In nucleotides, the CDR3 is TGTGCCAGCAGCCAAGATAGTCCTCGACAGGGGGTCTACGAGCAGTACTTC.

This chain uses TRBV4-1 with TRBJ2-3; no reliable D call. This CDR3 comprises 16 residues. CDR1 MGHRA and CDR2 YSYEKL come from the germline V gene. V gave up 0 bases and J gave up 4 bases, with 14 bases separating them. The CDR3 loop reads CASSQEGFLPPDTQYF. CDR3 nucleotides: TGCGCCAGCAGCCAAGAGGGCTTCCTGCCACCAGATACGCAGTATTTT.

This clone was counted only a few times. The J gene is TRBJ1-1, the V gene TRBV5-1; the D gene is possibly TRBD1 (6 bases). Trimming pared 4 bases from V and 1 base from J, leaving 11 bases between. CDR1 is SGHRS, CDR2 YFSETQ, per germline. The CDR3 has 14 residues. This chain's CDR3 is CASSLDRPNTEAFF. The CDR3 nucleotides are TGCGCCAGCAGCCTGGACAGACCGAACACTGAAGCTTTCTTT.

The genes are TRBV25-1 and TRBJ1-2, with D hard to call. The CDR3 runs 10 residues. Trimming cost V 3 bases and J 7 bases, with 3 bases left between them. Per the germline V gene, CDR1 is MGHDK and CDR2 is SYGVNS. As DNA, the CDR3 is TGTGCCAGCAGTGACTCTGGCTACACCTTC. As protein: CASSDSGYTF.

The V and J genes are TRBV7-2 and TRBJ2-1; 9 bases fit TRBD2. The CDR3 is made up of 15 amino acids. The V segment lost 2 bases and the J segment 10 bases; nucleotides outside the gene matches: 9. Germline V gene data show CDR1 as SGHTA and CDR2 as FQGNSA. CDR3 sequence: CASSLFAGGQGEQFF. The CDR3 DNA sequence: TGTGCCAGCAGCTTATTTGCGGGGGGGCAGGGGGAGCAGTTCTTC.

This clone is medium-sized in the sample. V and J are TRBV19 and TRBJ2-7; possibly TRBD2 for D (5 bases). Trimming removed 4 bases from V and 7 bases from J, with 20 bases in between. The CDR3 runs 15 residues. Germline CDR1 and CDR2: LNHDA and SQIVND (reference sequence). CDR3 protein: CASSTAQTPPGEQYF. CDR3 bases: TGTGCCAGTAGTACCGCGCAGACCCCACCGGGGGAGCAGTACTTC.

The genes are TRBV28 and TRBJ2-7; D uncertain. The length of the CDR3 is 13 residues. Germline V gives CDR1 MDHEN, CDR2 SYDVKM. Trimming left V 8 bases short and J 0 bases short, with 11 bases between. The CDR3 sequence is CASYTSGSYEQYF. In DNA form, the CDR3 reads TGTGCCAGCTATACCTCAGGCTCCTACGAGCAGTACTTC.

The chain joins TRBV10-3 to TRBJ2-7; D is ambiguous. This CDR3 has 11 residues. The ends were cut back, 8 bases at V and 6 bases at J, with 11 bases in the middle. The germline V gene encodes CDR1 ENHRY and CDR2 SYGVKD. CDR3 in DNA: TGTGCCATCGGGAACTTTTCCGAGCAGTACTTC. Translation gives CAIGNFSEQYF.

V and J are TRBV6-5 and TRBJ1-1; TRBD1 might be the D (6 bases). Looked up from germline, CDR1 is MNHEY and CDR2 is SVGAGI. The CDR3 covers 14 residues. V was trimmed by 6 bases and J by 6 bases, leaving 17 bases between them. CDR3 DNA sequence: TGTGCCAGCAGCGAACCAGGGGCCGTGCCTGAAGCTTTCTTT. It encodes CASSEPGAVPEAFF.

The chain employs TRBV6-4 and TRBJ2-2; TRBD2 aligns across 16 bases. The CDR3 is made up of 18 amino acids. The junction had 4 bases not matched to a gene; V was cut back by 0 bases and J by 6 bases. Germline V gene sequence: CDR1 MRHNA, CDR2 SNTAGT. The CDR3 DNA follows: TGTGCCAGCAGTGACTCGGGACTAGCGGGAGGGTGGGCCGGGGAGCTGTTTTTT. The encoded protein is CASSDSGLAGGWAGELFF.

This chain uses TRBV9 with TRBJ2-1, with a tentative D call TRBD1 (5 bases). V was trimmed by 3 bases and J by 9 bases, leaving 16 bases between them. This CDR3 has 14 residues. In germline, CDR1 is SGDLS, CDR2 YYNGEE. This CDR3 reads CASSGTTTGGEQFF. Here the CDR3 DNA reads TGTGCCAGCAGCGGGACAACCACTGGCGGTGAGCAGTTCTTC.

The chain recombines TRBV14 with TRBJ2-5; D call uncertain. From germline, CDR1 is SGHDN and CDR2 FVKESK. The V end lost 2 bases, the J end lost 4 bases, and 2 bases lay between the germline ends. The CDR3 extends over 11 amino acids. CDR3 nucleotide sequence: TGTGCCAGCAGCCAATCAGAGACCCAGTACTTC. It specifies CASSQSETQYF.

The chain uses TRBV6-1 and TRBJ2-1, with 13 bases that match TRBD2. The V gene's germline CDR1 is MNHNS and CDR2 SASEGT. The CDR3 is 15 amino acids. V trimming: 4 bases; J trimming: 4 bases; junction bases outside the gene matches: 1. The CDR3 sequence is CASSGGLAGYNEQFF. The CDR3 nucleotides read TGTGCCAGCAGTGGGGGACTAGCGGGATACAATGAGCAGTTCTTC.

The chain carries TRBV5-1 and TRBJ2-1; D is possibly TRBD2 (6 bases). The CDR3 loop spans 15 amino acids. Per germline, CDR1 SGHRS and CDR2 YFSETQ. V was pared by 6 bases and J by 1 base, with 14 bases between. The CDR3 sequence is CASTYPGGSYNEQFF. The CDR3 region has the DNA TGCGCCAGCACCTACCCCGGGGGTTCCTACAATGAGCAGTTCTTC.

This clone was picked up one time. V usage is TRBV27 and J usage is TRBJ1-5, with D hard to call. Germline values: CDR1 MNHEY, CDR2 SMNVEV (reference sequence). V was cut by 3 bases and J by 5 bases, with 8 bases left in between. This CDR3 is 13 amino acids long. CDR3 sequence: CASSFSPDQPQHF. The CDR3 DNA reads TGTGCCAGCAGTTTCAGCCCAGATCAGCCCCAGCATTTT.

This clone was counted between two and nine times. The rearrangement uses TRBV9 and TRBJ2-3; possibly TRBD1 for D (6 bases). Germline assignment: CDR1 SGDLS and CDR2 YYNGEE. The CDR3 totals 19 residues. The ends were cut back, 0 bases at V and 1 base at J, with 21 bases in the middle. Here the CDR3 DNA reads TGTGCCAGCAGCGTAGGGTTGGTTAGGATGGGGGCCGGCACAGATACGCAGTATTTT. It is translated as CASSVGLVRMGAGTDTQYF. The variable domain in full, completed from reference TRBV9 and TRBJ2-3, reads DSGVTQTPKHLITATGQRVTLRCSPRSGDLSVYWYQQSLDQGLQFLIQYYNGEERAKGNILERFSAQQFPDLHSELNLSSLELGDSALYFCASSVGLVRMGAGTDTQYFGPGTRLTVL.

V usage is TRBV5-1 and J usage is TRBJ2-5, with D perhaps matching TRBD2 (6 bases). The CDR3 is 14 residues long. CDR1 is SGHRS, CDR2 YFSETQ, per germline. V was pared by 6 bases and J by 4 bases, with 16 bases between. The CDR3 DNA sequence: TGCGCCAGCAAAGGAGGGCGGTCGGGAGAGACCCAGTACTTC. Amino acid sequence: CASKGGRSGETQYF.

The chain combines TRBV7-2 with TRBJ2-2; D is uncertain. Germline V gives CDR1 SGHTA, CDR2 FQGNSA. CDR3 length equals 14 residues. Trimming stripped 3 bases from V and 7 bases from J, with 12 bases between. CDR3 sequence: CASSLSLAGGELFF. The CDR3, as DNA: TGTGCCAGCAGCTTGAGTCTGGCCGGCGGGGAGCTGTTTTTT.

V and J are TRBV7-9 and TRBJ1-2, with D uncertain. The germline gives CDR1 SEHNR, CDR2 FQNEAQ (reference sequence). The V and J ends lost 2 bases and 5 bases respectively, with 6 bases between them. The CDR3 length is 12 residues. The CDR3: CASSLPGYGYTF. CDR3 nucleotides: TGTGCCAGCAGCTTACCGGGGTATGGCTACACCTTC.

The genes are TRBV7-8 and TRBJ2-2; 11 bases agree with TRBD2. With V trimmed by 7 bases and J by 4 bases, 5 bases remained unmatched. Germline values: CDR1 SGHVS, CDR2 FQNEAQ. CDR3 length equals 15 residues. The CDR3 nucleotides read TGTGCCAGCAAGACGACTAGCGGGGCCACCGGGGAGCTGTTTTTT. The encoded protein is CASKTTSGATGELFF. The full variable domain, completed using reference TRBV7-8 and TRBJ2-2, is GAGVSQSPRYKVAKRGQDVALRCDPISGHVSLFWYQQALGQGPEFLTYFQNEAQLDKSGLPSDRFFAERPEGSVSTLKIQRTQQEDSAVYLCASKTTSGATGELFFGEGSRLTVL.